This T cell receptor (beta chain) was observed in a study of blood T cell repertoires in COVID-19. Across the study: Acute-phase and convalescent COVID-19 samples originated in the United States, Italy and Spain. In each case, the material was cDNA or gDNA derived from T cells, B-cell-depleted T cells, or PBMCs.

Researchers sorted participants into cohorts using their self-reported clinical history. The CDR3 loop spans 14 amino acids. Per the germline V gene, CDR1 is MNHEY and CDR2 is SVGEGT. Method: immunoSEQ multiplex PCR; TCRdb's copy keeps in-frame clones and lacks some. The repertoire holds more than 200,000 clones, more than 85% seen once, with over 4% in the top ten. Points on this clone: The junction differs from germline at one of its ends, possibly a read error. Other DNA sequences in the sample encode the same CDR3.

The clonotype comes from a woman aged 25 to 39 who had recovered from COVID-19. The sample was PBMCs or T cells enriched from blood (not recorded which). V and J are TRBV6-2 or TRBV6-3 and TRBJ1-1; 9 bases are a match to TRBD1. The CDR3 loop is CASSTTGGATEAFF. In nucleotides, the CDR3 is TGTGCTAGCAGTACCACAGGGGGCGCGACTGAAGCTTTCTTT.